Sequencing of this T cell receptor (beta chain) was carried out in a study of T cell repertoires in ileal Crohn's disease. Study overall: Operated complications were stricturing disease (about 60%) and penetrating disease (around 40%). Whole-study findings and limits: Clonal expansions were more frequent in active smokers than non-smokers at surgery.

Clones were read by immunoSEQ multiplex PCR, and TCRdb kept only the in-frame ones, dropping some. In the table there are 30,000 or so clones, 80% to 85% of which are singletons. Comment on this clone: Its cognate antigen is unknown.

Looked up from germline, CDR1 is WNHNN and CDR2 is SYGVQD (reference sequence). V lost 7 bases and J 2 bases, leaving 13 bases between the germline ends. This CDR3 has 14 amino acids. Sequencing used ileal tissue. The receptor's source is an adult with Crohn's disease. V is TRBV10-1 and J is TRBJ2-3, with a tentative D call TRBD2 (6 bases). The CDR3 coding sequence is TGCGCCAGCAATATTCAGGGACTCACAGATACGCAGTATTTT. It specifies CASNIQGLTDTQYF.